These 18 T cell receptor beta chains share one sample of origin, sequenced in a study of T cell responses to AZD1222 COVID-19 vaccine. Profiling relied on immunoSEQ multiplex PCR, and the TCRdb table lists in-frame clones only, not all of them. The repertoire includes about 150,000 clones, about 87% of them detected once, and 3% to 3.5% sits in the top ten. This specimen was peripheral blood, taken on day 0 of AZD1222 vaccination. These receptors originate from an adult in good health.

There are a few counts of this clone. This chain links TRBV25-1 with TRBJ2-1, with a weak D call TRBD2 (6 bases). The CDR3 is 15 residues long. V lost 1 base and J 7 bases, leaving 14 bases between the germline ends. CDR1 and CDR2 from the germline V gene are MGHDK and SYGVNS. CDR3 bases: TGTGCCAGCAGTGAATCCGGGGTCGGGGGAAATGAGCAGTTCTTC. It is translated as CASSESGVGGNEQFF.

The rearrangement links TRBV7-2 to TRBJ1-1, with D hard to call. The germline V gene has CDR1 SGHTA and CDR2 FQGNSA. This CDR3 contains 14 residues. Trimming removed 3 bases from V and 1 base from J, with 9 bases in between. CDR3 sequence: CASSFTRPNTEAFF. DNA for the CDR3: TGTGCCAGCAGCTTCACGAGACCGAACACTGAAGCTTTCTTT. The variable domain in full, completed from reference TRBV7-2 and TRBJ1-1, reads GAGVSQSPSNKVTEKGKDVELRCDPISGHTALYWYRQSLGQGLEFLIYFQGNSAPDKSGLPSDRFSAERTGGSVSTLTIQRTQQEDSAVYLCASSFTRPNTEAFFGQGTRLTVV.

The chain combines TRBV24-1 with TRBJ2-2, with 10 bases identical to TRBD2. V dropped 4 bases and J dropped 6; count of bases not matched to a gene: 7. Germline CDR1 reads KGHDR; CDR2 reads SFDVKD. This CDR3 comprises 16 residues. CDR3 loop: CATSEGPGLAPGELFF. In DNA form, the CDR3 reads TGTGCCACCAGTGAGGGGCCGGGACTAGCGCCCGGGGAGCTGTTTTTT.

The V call is TRBV5-8, the J call TRBJ1-6; maybe TRBD1 (5 bases). The germline gives CDR1 SGHTS, CDR2 YDEGEE. The V end lost 4 bases, the J end lost 8 bases, and 13 bases lay between the germline ends. The CDR3 length is 14 residues. The CDR3 DNA is TGTGCCAGCAGCCGACATGGGACCCATTCACCCCTCCACTTT. Protein sequence: CASSRHGTHSPLHF. The whole variable domain, remainder taken from reference TRBV5-8 and TRBJ1-6, is EAGVTQSPTHLIKTRGQQATLRCSPISGHTSVYWYQQALGLGLQFLLWYDEGEERNRGNFPPRFSGRQFPNYSSELNVNALELEDSALYLCASSRHGTHSPLHFGNGTRLTVT.

This chain joins TRBV18 and TRBJ2-2; TRBD1 might be the D (5 bases). Germline V gives CDR1 KGHSH, CDR2 LQKENI. CDR3 length equals 15 residues. Trimming shortened V by 0 bases and J by 0 bases, and 5 bases separated the two germline ends. As DNA, the CDR3 is TGTGCCAGCTCACCACCGACAGCGAACACCGGGGAGCTGTTTTTT. This translates into CASSPPTANTGELFF. The full variable domain, with the rest looked up from reference TRBV18 and TRBJ2-2, is NAGVMQNPRHLVRRRGQEARLRCSPMKGHSHVYWYRQLPEEGLKFMVYLQKENIIDESGMPKERFSAEFPKEGPSILRIQQVVRGDSAAYFCASSPPTANTGELFFGEGSRLTVL.

The CDR3, as DNA: TGTGCCAGCAGCTTAGCCCCATACACCACTAGCACAGATACGCAGTATTTT. Amino acids: CASSLAPYTTSTDTQYF. The rearrangement uses TRBV7-2 and TRBJ2-3, with D unresolved. This CDR3 has 17 residues. Germline CDR1 is SGHTA and CDR2 is FQGNSA. With 0 bases removed from V and 0 bases from J, the gap between germline ends came to 13 bases.

A single count supports this clone. CDR3 sequence: CASSQDRAGGVGYTF. CDR3 DNA: TGCGCCAGCAGCCAAGATCGGGCAGGGGGCGTTGGCTACACCTTC. The chain has TRBV4-3 and TRBJ1-2; 8 nucleotides line up with TRBD1. The CDR3 has 15 residues. Germline trimming cut 0 bases from V and 7 bases from J; bases unmatched to any gene: 7. CDR1 LGHNA and CDR2 YSLEER come from the germline V gene.

The rearrangement joins TRBV7-9 to TRBJ2-7, with 8 bases lining up with TRBD2. V lost 1 base, J lost 6 bases, and 5 bases stayed unmatched. Germline-derived CDR1 and CDR2 are SEHNR and FQNEAQ (reference sequence). The CDR3 contains 14 residues. CDR3 nucleotide sequence: TGTGCCAGCAGCTTAGGCGGGGGGCCTCGCGAGCAGTACTTC. Translated: CASSLGGGPREQYF. The whole variable domain, remainder taken from reference TRBV7-9 and TRBJ2-7, is DTGVSQNPRHKITKRGQNVTFRCDPISEHNRLYWYRQTLGQGPEFLTYFQNEAQLEKSRLLSDRFSAERPKGSFSTLEIQRTEQGDSAMYLCASSLGGGPREQYFGPGTRLTVT.

This clone was detected many times. The chain joins TRBV6-1 to TRBJ1-4; the D gene is possibly TRBD1 (6 bases). Trimming took off 3 bases at V and 10 bases at J, with 21 bases between the two ends. The CDR3 is made up of 16 amino acids. Per germline, CDR1 MNHNS and CDR2 SASEGT. The CDR3 sequence: CASSDRGWTFSVKLFF. The CDR3 DNA follows: TGTGCCAGCAGTGACAGGGGTTGGACCTTTTCGGTAAAACTGTTTTTT.

The chain employs TRBV9 and TRBJ1-1; D remains unclear. The CDR3 spans 17 residues. V was clipped by 4 bases and J by 2 bases, with 21 bases between them. The germline V gene has CDR1 SGDLS and CDR2 YYNGEE. Here the CDR3 DNA reads TGTGCCAGCAGCTACCGAAGGACGGTAAGATTTAACACTGAAGCTTTCTTT. It codes for CASSYRRTVRFNTEAFF. The full variable domain, rest sourced from reference TRBV9 and TRBJ1-1, is DSGVTQTPKHLITATGQRVTLRCSPRSGDLSVYWYQQSLDQGLQFLIQYYNGEERAKGNILERFSAQQFPDLHSELNLSSLELGDSALYFCASSYRRTVRFNTEAFFGQGTRLTVV.

The genes are TRBV6-6 and TRBJ1-5; D uncertain. CDR3 length: 12 residues. V lost 4 bases, J lost 5 bases, and 6 bases lay in between. Germline V gene data show CDR1 as MNHNY and CDR2 as SVGAGI (reference sequence). In nucleotides, the CDR3 is TGTGCCAGCAGTTTCGCCGATCAGCCCCAGCATTTT. This translates into CASSFADQPQHF.

The chain is built from TRBV3-1 (or the pseudogene TRBV3-2) and TRBJ2-3; D uncertain. V was pared by 0 bases and J by 3 bases, with 10 bases between. There are 15 residues in the CDR3. Per germline, CDR1 LGHDT and CDR2 YNNKEL (reference sequence). CDR3 in DNA: TGTGCCAGCAGCCAAGACCAATCAGAAACAGATACGCAGTATTTT. Protein sequence: CASSQDQSETDTQYF.

This clone was counted a single time. This chain joins TRBV15 and TRBJ2-7; D is unclear. From germline, CDR1 is LNHNV and CDR2 YYDKDF (reference sequence). Deletions cut 4 bases from V and 6 bases from J, with 19 bases between. CDR3 size: 15 residues. The CDR3 nucleotides read TGTGCCACCAGCACCCGTTCCCCTTTGGTCCTCGAGCAGTACTTC. Amino acid sequence: CATSTRSPLVLEQYF.

This clone has just a few counts. The rearrangement joins TRBV7-2 to TRBJ1-2, with D possibly being TRBD1 (5 bases). CDR1 is SGHTA and CDR2 is FQGNSA in the germline V gene. V gave up 0 bases and J gave up 7 bases, with 18 bases separating them. This CDR3 has 16 amino acids. DNA of the CDR3: TGTGCCAGCAGCTTAGCTTCGACGACAGCTGGGGGTGGCTACACCTTC. Translating it yields CASSLASTTAGGGYTF. The full variable domain, rest sourced from reference TRBV7-2 and TRBJ1-2, is GAGVSQSPSNKVTEKGKDVELRCDPISGHTALYWYRQSLGQGLEFLIYFQGNSAPDKSGLPSDRFSAERTGGSVSTLTIQRTQQEDSAVYLCASSLASTTAGGGYTFGSGTRLTVV.

The chain has TRBV21-1 and TRBJ2-3; the listed D gene, TRBD2, was not tested against the DNA. TRBV21-1 is annotated as a pseudogene. This CDR3 comprises 17 residues. The CDR3 loop is CASSKRGGALGTDTQYF. The CDR3 DNA follows: TGTGCCAGCAGCAAAAGAGGGGGGGCCTTGGGCACAGATACGCAGTATTTT.

The chain couples TRBV29-1 to TRBJ1-3; weak D call: TRBD1 (5 bases). Per germline, CDR1 SQVTM and CDR2 ANQGSEA. This CDR3 comprises 14 residues. V was cut by 7 bases and J by 0 bases, with 13 bases left in between. CDR3 protein: CSALDTGSGNTIYF. The CDR3 nucleotides read TGCAGCGCCCTGGACACTGGCTCTGGAAACACCATATATTTT. Variable domain in full (rest from reference TRBV29-1 and TRBJ1-3): SAVISQKPSRDICQRGTSLTIQCQVDSQVTMMFWYRQQPGQSLTLIATANQGSEATYESGFVIDKFPISRPNLTFSTLTVSNMSPEDSSIYLCSALDTGSGNTIYFGEGSWLTVV.

The chain employs TRBV7-2 and TRBJ1-6; D uncertain. Germline CDR1 and CDR2: SGHTA and FQGNSA. V shed 0 bases and J shed 8 bases, with 5 bases lying between them. This CDR3 is built from 13 residues. This CDR3 is CASSLAVYSPLHF. The CDR3, as DNA: TGTGCCAGCAGCTTAGCCGTATATTCACCCCTCCACTTT.

This clone came up once. This sequence joins TRBV24-1 and TRBJ2-7, with 8 bases aligning to TRBD1. Germline V gene sequence: CDR1 KGHDR, CDR2 SFDVKD. With 8 bases clipped from V and 2 bases from J, the junction kept 4 bases outside the gene matches. CDR3 length equals 13 residues. The CDR3 nucleotides read TGTGCCACCAAGGCAGGGGGCGCCTACGAGCAGTACTTC. Protein: CATKAGGAYEQYF.